The 18 T cell receptor beta chains presented below share a single source sample, sequenced in a study of blood T cells in healthy people across ages. Then a second PCR, running about 6 to 12 cycles, was carried out with a sample-barcoded 5' primer and a J-beta primer mix. MiXCR, run by TCRdb on the 5' RACE reads, gives a single entry per CDR3 protein. Of 540,000 or so distinct CDR3 sequences listed, around half are singletons. Sequencing was carried out using blood. These receptor sequences come from a man older than 75 in good health.

This clonotype was detected a few times. The rearrangement joins TRBV5-1 to TRBJ2-7; a possible D gene is TRBD1 (6 bases). There are 14 residues in the CDR3. The V gene's germline CDR1 is SGHRS and CDR2 YFSETQ. The V and J ends lost 2 bases and 1 base respectively, with 10 bases between them. CDR3 protein: CASSFVQGSYEQYF. DNA of the CDR3: TGCGCCAGCAGCTTTGTTCAGGGGTCCTACGAGCAGTACTTC.

This clonotype was counted between two and nine times. This chain uses TRBV6-2 or TRBV6-3 with TRBJ2-3, with no clear D. V was shortened by 7 bases and J by 0 bases, with 11 bases between the two germline ends. The CDR3 extends over 14 amino acids. Germline CDR1 MNHEY, CDR2 SVGEGT. The CDR3 coding sequence is TGTGCCAGCAACGGCTACTCTAGCACAGATACGCAGTATTTT. Its protein is CASNGYSSTDTQYF.

The chain has TRBV7-2 and TRBJ2-3, with D perhaps matching TRBD2 (5 bases). The CDR3 has 15 residues. Trimming shortened V by 5 bases and J by 3 bases, and 15 bases separated the two germline ends. Per germline, CDR1 SGHTA and CDR2 FQGNSA. Here the CDR3 reads CASSLSGWETDTQYF. The DNA for the CDR3 is TGTGCCAGCAGCCTCTCGGGCTGGGAGACAGATACGCAGTATTTT.

This clonotype was seen repeatedly, ten times or more. The V and J genes are TRBV6-1 and TRBJ2-1, with TRBD2 matching 13 bases. The germline CDR1 and CDR2 sequences are MNHNS and SASEGT. The ends lost 4 bases at V and 3 bases at J; junction bases unmatched: 6. The CDR3 covers 17 residues. The CDR3 here is CASSGGLAGEVYNEQFF. For the CDR3, the DNA is TGTGCCAGCAGTGGCGGACTAGCGGGAGAGGTCTACAATGAGCAGTTCTTC.

This chain connects TRBV10-2 to TRBJ2-3; possible D gene TRBD1, 6 bases. Germline CDR1 reads WSHSY; CDR2 reads SAAADI. Trimming took 5 bases from V and 3 from J, leaving 15 bases between them. This CDR3 has 15 residues. The CDR3 nucleotides are TGCGCCAGCAGTCAACTCAGGGGCACGACAGATACGCAGTATTTT. Its translation: CASSQLRGTTDTQYF.

This clonotype was seen more than once but under ten times. The chain uses TRBV6-6 and TRBJ2-7; 7 nucleotides line up with TRBD2. After removal of 4 bases from V and 2 bases from J, the junction contained 5 bases not matched to a gene. CDR3 length: 14 residues. CDR1 is MNHNY, CDR2 SVGAGI, per germline (reference sequence). The CDR3 coding sequence is TGTGCCAGCAGTTCTGGTGCGGGGGCCTACGAGCAGTACTTC. Translating it yields CASSSGAGAYEQYF.

The V call is TRBV7-2, the J call TRBJ2-1; 8 bases map to TRBD1. The CDR3 covers 17 residues. Germline values: CDR1 SGHTA, CDR2 FQGNSA. V lost 5 bases to trimming and J lost 3 bases; unmatched junction nucleotides: 12. The CDR3 DNA reads as TGTGCCAGCAGCCGCCGTTCCGGGACAGGAAACTACAATGAGCAGTTCTTC. Its protein is CASSRRSGTGNYNEQFF.

The chain recombines TRBV7-3 with TRBJ2-4, with D perhaps matching TRBD1 (6 bases). The CDR3 runs 14 residues. Trimming removed 3 bases at V and 7 bases at J, with 13 bases between. The V gene's germline CDR1 is SGHTA and CDR2 FQGTGA. CDR3 protein: CASSLDGQINIQYF. In nucleotides, the CDR3 is TGTGCCAGCAGCTTGGACGGACAGATTAACATTCAGTACTTC.

At least ten counts were recorded for this clonotype. The chain couples TRBV12-3 or TRBV12-4 to TRBJ2-4; D is perhaps TRBD2 (5 bases). The CDR3 extends over 14 amino acids. The ends were cut back, 7 bases at V and 1 base at J, with 11 bases in the middle. CDR3 DNA: TGTGCCAGCAAGAGGGCGATCGCCAAAAACATTCAGTACTTC. This encodes CASKRAIAKNIQYF.

A note on this clonotype: A single base separates this from a much larger clone, so it may be a read error. The chain carries TRBV6-6 and TRBJ1-2; no definite D call. The CDR3 totals 16 residues. Germline V gene data show CDR1 as MNHNY and CDR2 as SVGAGI (reference sequence). V lost 0 bases, J lost 5 bases, and 16 bases lay in between. CDR3 sequence: CASSYSSRKKVYGYTF. The DNA for the CDR3 is TGTGCCAGCAGTTACTCGAGCCGGAAGAAAGTATATGGCTACACCTTC.

Many counts were recorded for this clonotype. The rearrangement links TRBV5-1 to TRBJ2-5; D possibly corresponds to TRBD2 (6 bases). Germline assignment: CDR1 SGHRS and CDR2 YFSETQ. Trimming left V 5 bases short and J 3 bases short, with 17 bases between. The CDR3 consists of 15 residues. CDR3 sequence reads: CASRKTPGVEETQYF. The CDR3 region has the DNA TGCGCCAGCAGGAAGACACCGGGGGTGGAAGAGACCCAGTACTTC. The complete variable domain, with remaining parts taken from reference TRBV5-1 and TRBJ2-5, reads KAGVTQTPRYLIKTRGQQVTLSCSPISGHRSVSWYQQTPGQGLQFLFEYFSETQRNKGNFPGRFSGRQFSNSRSEMNVSTLELGDSALYLCASRKTPGVEETQYFGPGTRLLVL.

There are a few counts of this clonotype. The J gene is TRBJ2-3, the V gene TRBV7-2, with D possibly matching TRBD2 (5 bases). The V and J ends lost 3 bases and 8 bases respectively, with 18 bases between them. The CDR3 has 15 residues. Germline V lookup: CDR1 SGHTA, CDR2 FQGNSA. CDR3 DNA sequence: TGTGCCAGCAGCTTTAGCGCCACCGCTCCTGGTACGCAGTATTTT. Translating gives CASSFSATAPGTQYF.

This clonotype was seen a few times. This chain connects TRBV20-1 to TRBJ1-5, with D possibly matching TRBD1 (5 bases). Germline CDR1 and CDR2: DFQATT and SNEGSKA (reference sequence). This CDR3 has 13 residues. The germline V and J ends were trimmed by 3 bases and 7 bases, with 13 bases remaining between them. The CDR3 nucleotides are TGCAGTGCTAGTTTCCAGGGCGGACAGCCCCAGCATTTT. As protein: CSASFQGGQPQHF.

The count of this clonotype is one. V is TRBV9 and J is TRBJ2-1; 11 bases match TRBD2. The V segment lost 1 base and the J segment 13 bases; nucleotides outside the gene matches: 10. Germline assignment: CDR1 SGDLS and CDR2 YYNGEE. The CDR3 contains 15 residues. CDR3: CASSVSTSGAETQFF. In DNA, the CDR3 is TGTGCCAGCAGCGTATCGACTAGCGGGGCAGAGACCCAGTTCTTC. The variable domain in full, completed from reference TRBV9 and TRBJ2-1, reads DSGVTQTPKHLITATGQRVTLRCSPRSGDLSVYWYQQSLDQGLQFLIQYYNGEERAKGNILERFSAQQFPDLHSELNLSSLELGDSALYFCASSVSTSGAETQFFGPGTRLTVL.

The V gene is TRBV28, the J gene TRBJ2-1; D is perhaps TRBD1 or TRBD2 (6 bases each). Trimming left V 4 bases short and J 7 bases short, with 11 bases between. Germline CDR1 reads MDHEN; CDR2 reads SYDVKM. There are 13 residues in the CDR3. The CDR3 sequence: CASSSGARNEQFF. CDR3 sequence (DNA): TGTGCCAGCAGTTCGGGGGCGCGAAATGAGCAGTTCTTC.

The chain couples TRBV28 to TRBJ2-4, with 8 bases fitting TRBD1. The J segment lost 13 bases and the V segment lost 8 bases, leaving 13 bases of the junction unmatched. The germline CDR1 and CDR2 sequences are MDHEN and SYDVKM. CDR3 length: 13 residues. The CDR3 DNA reads as TGTGCCAGCTATCTGGACAGGGCGGGTAAGCAGTACTTC. Translating gives CASYLDRAGKQYF.

About this clonotype itself: The junction does not match germline at one end; this may be a read error. The genes are TRBV6-5 and TRBJ1-2; 7 bases agree with TRBD1. The germline V gene has CDR1 MNHEY and CDR2 SVGAGI. The CDR3 consists of 16 residues. CDR3 in DNA: TGTGCCAGCAGTCACTCCCGGACAGGTAGAGACTATGGCTACACCTTC. It yields the protein CASSHSRTGRDYGYTF.

This clonotype occurred a few times. V usage is TRBV3-1 and J usage is TRBJ2-7, with D possibly being TRBD1 (6 bases). The CDR3 consists of 13 residues. In germline, CDR1 is LGHDT, CDR2 YNNKEL (reference sequence). V shed 5 bases and J shed 2 bases, with 10 bases lying between them. This CDR3 reads CASSSTGPYEQYF. The CDR3 bases are TGTGCCAGCAGCTCGACAGGCCCCTACGAGCAGTACTTC.